These T cell receptor beta chains were read from a single sample in a study of spatial heterogeneity in lung cancer. TCRdb re-called the 5' RACE reads with MiXCR, one entry per CDR3 protein. Seen here are just over 70,000 distinct CDR3 sequences, 8% to 9% observed once, and the top ten hold about 2%. The sequencing used PBMCs, collected at follow-up. The origin of the receptors is a female donor with early-stage non-small cell lung cancer. CDR3s include the opening cysteine and the closing phenylalanine or tryptophan. D genes are given only for firm matches. The listing skips clone size in some rows; elsewhere it reads once, few, many or a size class.

many	TRBJ2-7	TRBV7-3	TRBD2	CASSLNAAGVTYEQYF	TGTGCCAGCAGCTTAAACGCAGCGGGAGTGACCTACGAGCAGTACTTC
NA	TRBJ1-5	TRBV12-3/TRBV12-4	NA	CASSLRGIIQPQHF	TGTGCCAGCAGTTTGAGGGGAATCATTCAGCCCCAGCATTTT
NA	TRBJ2-7	TRBV4-1	TRBD1	CASSQEPGTGPLSSYEQYF	TGCGCCAGCAGCCAAGAACCCGGGACAGGACCATTAAGCTCCTACGAGCAGTACTTC
NA	TRBJ2-5	TRBV7-9	NA	CASRRGEETQYF	TGTGCCAGCAGGAGGGGTGAGGAGACCCAGTACTTC
few	TRBJ2-5	TRBV2	NA	CASSEGAYMETQYF	TGTGCCAGCAGTGAAGGGGCGTACATGGAGACCCAGTACTTC
NA	TRBJ1-1	TRBV9	NA	CASSVGQRITEAFF	TGTGCCAGCAGCGTAGGGCAGCGGATAACTGAAGCTTTCTTT
many	TRBJ2-7	TRBV14	TRBD2	CASSWTSSTYEQYF	TGTGCCAGCAGTTGGACTAGCAGTACCTACGAGCAGTACTTC
many	TRBJ2-3	TRBV5-1	TRBD2	CASSLGTSGSTDTQYF	TGCGCCAGCAGCTTGGGGACTAGCGGGAGCACAGATACGCAGTATTTT
many	TRBJ1-6	TRBV9	TRBD1	CASSAQGGNSPLHF	TGTGCCAGCAGCGCACAGGGGGGGAATTCACCCCTCCACTTT
NA	TRBJ2-1	TRBV5-5	TRBD2	CASSFLAGGPITYNEQFF	TGTGCCAGCAGCTTTCTAGCGGGAGGGCCTATAACCTACAATGAGCAGTTCTTC
NA	TRBJ1-6	TRBV25-1	NA	CASSEYRDSPLHF	TGTGCCAGCAGTGAATATAGGGATTCACCCCTCCACTTT
many	TRBJ2-1	TRBV19	TRBD2	CATRKTLTSGVGHNEQFF	TGTGCCACCCGAAAAACCCTGACTAGCGGGGTGGGTCACAATGAGCAGTTCTTC
many	TRBJ2-7	TRBV10-3	NA	CAISAHSSSYEQYF	TGTGCCATCAGTGCTCACTCGAGCTCCTACGAGCAGTACTTC
many	TRBJ1-5	TRBV19	TRBD1	CASSSQDRGNQPQHF	TGTGCCAGTAGTTCCCAGGACAGGGGAAATCAGCCCCAGCATTTT
NA	TRBJ2-1	TRBV5-1	TRBD2	CASSSASGFGSYNEQFF	TGCGCCAGCAGCTCCGCTAGCGGATTCGGCTCCTACAATGAGCAGTTCTTC